These 17 T cell receptor beta chains came from one sample sequenced in a study of CD8 T cells in Susac syndrome. A quantity of about 0.45 to 1 ug RNA underwent reverse transcription using random hexamers. TCRdb re-derived calls from the immunoSEQ multiplex PCR reads in MiXCR, one entry per CDR3 protein. The sample yields 190,000 or so distinct CDR3 sequences, roughly 95% seen once. Sample: CD4+ T cells from PBMCs. Source of these receptors: a human donor with multiple sclerosis.

V usage is TRBV6-2 or TRBV6-3 and J usage is TRBJ2-7, with D perhaps matching TRBD1 (5 bases). The germline gives CDR1 MNHEY, CDR2 SVGEGT. Between the trimmed V and J ends, which lost 7 bases and 0 bases, there was a span of 13 bases. This CDR3 has 14 amino acids. CDR3 nucleotides: TGTGCCAGCAACCACAGGTCGAGCTCCTACGAGCAGTACTTC. Its translation is CASNHRSSSYEQYF.

The chain is built from TRBV7-2 and TRBJ2-7; 16 nucleotides align to TRBD2. The CDR3 has 17 residues. The ends lost 6 bases at V and 2 bases at J; junction bases unmatched: 7. Germline V CDR1 and CDR2: SGHTA, FQGNSA. The CDR3 is CASRGTGTSGGAYEQYF. For the CDR3, the DNA is TGTGCCAGCAGGGGAACCGGGACTAGCGGGGGGGCCTACGAGCAGTACTTC.

The chain joins TRBV9 to TRBJ2-2, with D maybe TRBD1 (6 bases). V lost 2 bases and J lost 6, with 11 bases in between. This CDR3 has 14 residues. Germline-derived CDR1 and CDR2 are SGDLS and YYNGEE. The CDR3 reads CASSVTGDPGELFF. The CDR3 DNA sequence: TGTGCCAGCAGCGTGACAGGAGATCCCGGGGAGCTGTTTTTT.

V gene TRBV9 combines with J gene TRBJ1-6, with D uncertain. The V and J ends lost 3 bases and 7 bases respectively, with 8 bases between them. The CDR3 spans 13 residues. Germline V gene lookup returns CDR1 SGDLS and CDR2 YYNGEE. In DNA, the CDR3 is TGTGCCAGCAGCGCCGACGGCAATTCACCCCTCCACTTT. This translates into CASSADGNSPLHF.

The CDR3 DNA follows: TGTGCCAGCAGCCGGGACAGGGTCAATGAGCAGTTCTTC. Translation gives CASSRDRVNEQFF. This sequence joins TRBV3-1 and TRBJ2-1; 9 bases line up with TRBD1. From germline, CDR1 is LGHDT and CDR2 YNNKEL (reference sequence). V was pared by 4 bases and J by 6 bases, with 1 base of the junction left unmatched. The CDR3 extends over 13 amino acids.

The chain recombines TRBV5-6 with TRBJ1-5; 7 bases agree with TRBD1. Trimming removed 2 bases from V and 6 bases from J; junction bases left unmatched: 17. CDR1 and CDR2 from the germline V gene are SGHDT and YYEEEE. The CDR3 extends over 18 amino acids. The DNA of the CDR3 is TGTGCCAGCAGCTTTAATGACGTTCGGAAAGGGGGCTCTCAGCCCCAGCATTTT. Translated: CASSFNDVRKGGSQPQHF.

The CDR3: CASSFPGEQFF. The CDR3 DNA is TGCGCCAGCAGCTTCCCGGGCGAGCAGTTCTTC. This sequence joins TRBV5-1 and TRBJ2-1; no clear D gene. The length of the CDR3 is 11 residues. V was trimmed by 2 bases and J by 10 bases, leaving 7 bases between them. Germline CDR1 and CDR2: SGHRS and YFSETQ.

The chain joins TRBV7-2 to TRBJ1-1; 10 bases agree with TRBD1. The junction had 5 bases not matched to a gene; V was cut back by 4 bases and J by 6 bases. The CDR3 has 14 residues. CDR1 and CDR2 from the germline V gene are SGHTA and FQGNSA. CDR3 sequence: CASSSGTGVSEAFF. The CDR3 DNA reads as TGTGCCAGCAGCTCCGGGACAGGGGTCTCTGAAGCTTTCTTT.

The chain joins TRBV12-5 to TRBJ2-7; the D is unclear. CDR1 and CDR2 (germline): LGHNT, FRNRAP. The CDR3 loop spans 11 amino acids. Trimming pared 2 bases from V and 6 bases from J, leaving 5 bases between. CDR3 residues: CASGLSPEQYF. In nucleotides, the CDR3 is TGTGCTAGTGGTTTGTCTCCCGAGCAGTACTTC.

V gene TRBV7-3 combines with J gene TRBJ2-6, with D perhaps being TRBD1 or TRBD2 (7 bases each). This CDR3 is 16 amino acids long. Looked up from germline, CDR1 is SGHTA and CDR2 is FQGTGA. V was cut by 7 bases and J by 3 bases, with 16 bases left in between. CDR3: CASKPQGGVGANVLTF. The DNA of the CDR3 is TGTGCCAGCAAGCCCCAGGGGGGGGTTGGGGCCAACGTCCTGACTTTC.

V usage is TRBV6-1 and J usage is TRBJ2-7; D not certain. The germline V gene has CDR1 MNHNS and CDR2 SASEGT. This CDR3 contains 12 residues. V was clipped by 3 bases and J by 3 bases, with 6 bases between them. The CDR3 is CASSEIGYEQYF. The CDR3 DNA sequence: TGTGCCAGCAGTGAGATAGGCTACGAGCAGTACTTC.

The rearrangement uses TRBV7-7 and TRBJ1-2; no clear D. The V end lost 5 bases, the J end lost 0 bases, and 25 bases lay between the germline ends. The germline V gene encodes CDR1 SSHAT and CDR2 FNYEAQ (reference sequence). CDR3 length: 19 residues. The CDR3 DNA reads TGTGCCAGCAGCACGAACCGCCGGGAGTTCGGGGTAGCTAACTATGGCTACACCTTC. It yields the protein CASSTNRREFGVANYGYTF.

The J gene is TRBJ2-1, the V gene TRBV20-1; the match to TRBD2 covers 9 bases. Germline assignment: CDR1 DFQATT and CDR2 SNEGSKA (reference sequence). The CDR3 is made up of 16 amino acids. The ends lost 1 base at V and 7 bases at J; junction bases unmatched: 11. The CDR3 DNA follows: TGCAGTGCTAGAGCGCTGCTAGCGGGACGCACGAATGAGCAGTTCTTC. Translating gives CSARALLAGRTNEQFF.

The V gene is TRBV30, the J gene TRBJ2-3; D is unclear. This CDR3 region has 13 residues. V gave up 1 base and J gave up 2 bases, with 7 bases separating them. Germline V gene data show CDR1 as GTSNPN and CDR2 as SVGIG (reference sequence). For the CDR3, the DNA is TGTGCCTGGAGTGCTCGATTCACAGATACGCAGTATTTT. Translated: CAWSARFTDTQYF.

This clonotype was detected once. The CDR3 spells CAWSQQGVKGYTF. CDR3 bases: TGTGCCTGGAGTCAACAGGGAGTGAAGGGCTACACCTTC. The gene calls are TRBV30 and TRBJ1-2; D possibly corresponds to TRBD1 (6 bases). V was shortened by 2 bases and J by 8 bases, with 15 bases between the two germline ends. Looked up from germline, CDR1 is GTSNPN and CDR2 is SVGIG (reference sequence). The CDR3 totals 13 residues.

V is TRBV9 and J is TRBJ2-5, with 10 bases identical to TRBD1. J gave up 4 bases and V 2 bases, and 5 bases lay outside the gene matches. Looked up from germline, CDR1 is SGDLS and CDR2 is YYNGEE. The CDR3 spans 15 residues. The CDR3 here is CASSVTGGDLETQYF. CDR3 DNA: TGTGCCAGCAGCGTGACAGGGGGCGATTTAGAGACCCAGTACTTC.

This rearrangement joins TRBV7-3 to TRBJ2-5; 12 bases map to TRBD2. CDR1 is SGHTA, CDR2 FQGTGA, per germline. The CDR3 extends over 14 amino acids. V gave up 6 bases and J gave up 5 bases; unmatched junction bases: 4. The CDR3 sequence is CASSTSGGTETQYF. For the CDR3, the DNA is TGTGCCAGCAGTACTAGCGGGGGGACGGAGACCCAGTACTTC.